This T cell receptor (beta chain) was observed in a study of cytomegalovirus exposure and HLA in healthy donors. This PCR relied on a set of 60 Vbeta primers and 13 Jbeta primers. The assay was immunoSEQ multiplex PCR, and TCRdb's table has in-frame clones only and misses some. This listing includes 110,000 to 150,000 clones. Germline loops: CDR1 SQVTM, CDR2 ANQGSEA. Trimming removed 2 bases at V and 4 bases at J, with 12 bases between. The CDR3 contains 14 residues. This receptor was obtained from a male donor in good health and CMV-seronegative. Sequencing was carried out using PBMCs. The chain is built from TRBV29-1 and TRBJ1-3, with D uncertain. As DNA, the CDR3 is TGCAGCGTTGAATCCACTCCACCGGGAAACACCATATATTTT. This codes for CSVESTPPGNTIYF. Filled out from reference TRBV29-1 and TRBJ1-3, the complete variable domain reads SAVISQKPSRDICQRGTSLTIQCQVDSQVTMMFWYRQQPGQSLTLIATANQGSEATYESGFVIDKFPISRPNLTFSTLTVSNMSPEDSSIYLCSVESTPPGNTIYFGEGSWLTVV.